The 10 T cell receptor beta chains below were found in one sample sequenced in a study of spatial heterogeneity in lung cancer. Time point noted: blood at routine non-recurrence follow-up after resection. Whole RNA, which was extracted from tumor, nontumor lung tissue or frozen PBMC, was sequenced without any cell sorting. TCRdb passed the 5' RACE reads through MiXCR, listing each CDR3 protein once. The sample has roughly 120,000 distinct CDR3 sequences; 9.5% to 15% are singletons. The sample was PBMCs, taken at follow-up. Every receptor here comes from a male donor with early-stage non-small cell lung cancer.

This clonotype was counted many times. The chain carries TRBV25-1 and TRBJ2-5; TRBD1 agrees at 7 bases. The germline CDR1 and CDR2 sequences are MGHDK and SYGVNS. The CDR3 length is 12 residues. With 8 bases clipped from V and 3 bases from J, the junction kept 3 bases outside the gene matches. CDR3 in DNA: TGTGCCAGCTTGACAGGGAAAGAGACCCAGTACTTC. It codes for CASLTGKETQYF.

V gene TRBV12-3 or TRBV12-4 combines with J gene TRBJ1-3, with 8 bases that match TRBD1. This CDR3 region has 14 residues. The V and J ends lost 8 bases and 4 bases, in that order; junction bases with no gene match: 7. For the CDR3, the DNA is TGTGCCAGCCCGGACAGGGATAGAGGAAACACCATATATTTT. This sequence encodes CASPDRDRGNTIYF.

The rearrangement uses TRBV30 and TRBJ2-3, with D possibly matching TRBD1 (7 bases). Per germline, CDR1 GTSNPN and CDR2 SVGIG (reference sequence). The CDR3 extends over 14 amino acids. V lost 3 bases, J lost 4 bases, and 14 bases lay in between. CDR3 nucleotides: TGTGCCTGGAGCGCGGGGCAGGGGGCAGATACGCAGTATTTT. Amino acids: CAWSAGQGADTQYF.

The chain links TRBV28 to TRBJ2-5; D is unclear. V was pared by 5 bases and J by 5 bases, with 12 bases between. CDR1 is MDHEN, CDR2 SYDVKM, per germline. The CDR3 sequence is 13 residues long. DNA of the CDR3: TGTGCCAGCAGTCTCCAAAGAAGGGAGACCCAGTACTTC. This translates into CASSLQRRETQYF.

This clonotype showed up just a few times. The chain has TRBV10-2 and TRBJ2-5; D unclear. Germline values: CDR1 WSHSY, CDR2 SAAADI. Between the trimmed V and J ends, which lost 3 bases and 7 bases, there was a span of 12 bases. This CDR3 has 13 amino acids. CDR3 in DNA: TGCGCCAGCAGTGAATTGCGGCAAACGACCCAGTACTTC. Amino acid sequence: CASSELRQTTQYF.

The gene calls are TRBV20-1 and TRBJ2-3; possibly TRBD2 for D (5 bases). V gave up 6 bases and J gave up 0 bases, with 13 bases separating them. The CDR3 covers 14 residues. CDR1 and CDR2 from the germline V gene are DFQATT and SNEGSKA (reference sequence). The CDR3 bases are TGCAGTGCAAAATTGGGAGTTAGCACAGATACGCAGTATTTT. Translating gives CSAKLGVSTDTQYF.

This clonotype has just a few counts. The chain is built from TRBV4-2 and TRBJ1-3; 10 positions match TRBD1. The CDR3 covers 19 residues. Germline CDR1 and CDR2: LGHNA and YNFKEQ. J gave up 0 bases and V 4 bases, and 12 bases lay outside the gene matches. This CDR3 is CASSPPGQGLYSSGNTIYF. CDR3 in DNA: TGTGCCAGCAGCCCTCCGGGACAGGGGCTATACTCCTCTGGAAACACCATATATTTT.

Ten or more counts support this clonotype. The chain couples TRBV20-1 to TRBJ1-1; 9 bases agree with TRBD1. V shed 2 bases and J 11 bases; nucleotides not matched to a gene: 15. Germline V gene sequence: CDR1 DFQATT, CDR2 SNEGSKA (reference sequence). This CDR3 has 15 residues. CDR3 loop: CSARTGTGLALGAFF. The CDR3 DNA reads TGCAGTGCTAGAACCGGGACAGGGCTTGCCCTGGGGGCTTTCTTT.

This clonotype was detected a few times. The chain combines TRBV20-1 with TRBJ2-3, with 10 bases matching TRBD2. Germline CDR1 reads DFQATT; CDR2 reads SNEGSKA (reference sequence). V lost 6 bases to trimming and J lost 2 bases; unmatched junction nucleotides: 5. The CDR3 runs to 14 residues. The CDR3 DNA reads TGCAGTGCAATTAGCGGGGGGCCCACAGATACGCAGTATTTT. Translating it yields CSAISGGPTDTQYF.

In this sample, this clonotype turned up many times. Here the CDR3 reads CSASHRPPRETQYF. The DNA of the CDR3 is TGCAGTGCTAGTCACCGACCCCCACGGGAGACCCAGTACTTC. This chain uses TRBV20-1 with TRBJ2-5; D unresolved. The germline gives CDR1 DFQATT, CDR2 SNEGSKA (reference sequence). This CDR3 contains 14 residues. Trimming cost V 3 bases and J 5 bases, with 16 bases left between them.